Below, one TCR beta chain is given with its context. Antigen unknown. In TCRdb, the reads were re-called with MiXCR into one record per CDR3 protein. In the table there are about a million distinct CDR3 sequences, roughly 31% of which are singletons. These data are taken from a study of T cell repertoires in cytomegalovirus infection. Study background: Evidence of both CMV infection and a matching HLA type came from public TCR beta signatures.

Sequenced material: cultured CD8+ T cells from PBMCs, taken from culture after CMV antigen stimulation. The receptor was isolated from a human donor in good health (CMV status not recorded). Some clones in this sample may be carry-over from other donors' samples.

The CDR3 is CASSLGRGPALELFF. In nucleotides, the CDR3 is TGTGCCAGCAGCTTAGGACGGGGGCCGGCCCTGGAGCTGTTTTTT. The J gene is TRBJ2-2, the V gene TRBV7-2, with D perhaps matching TRBD1 or TRBD2 (6 bases each). Germline V gene data show CDR1 as SGHTA and CDR2 as FQGNSA. The CDR3 covers 15 residues. Deletions cut 1 base from V and 10 bases from J, with 16 bases between.